Below are 21 T cell receptor beta chains sequenced from a single sample in a study of early T cells in non-severe SARS-CoV-2 infection. TCRdb fed the 5' RACE reads into MiXCR, producing one record per CDR3 protein. The sample lists around 46,000 distinct CDR3 sequences, roughly 5.3% occurring once. The material sequenced was whole blood. The receptor set was obtained from an adult who was a healthcare worker with PCR-confirmed SARS-CoV-2 infection or an uninfected control (not recorded which).

This clonotype has a count of ten or more. This chain uses TRBV5-4 with TRBJ2-3; D assignment may be TRBD1 or TRBD2 (5 bases each). Between the trimmed V and J ends, which lost 0 bases and 2 bases, there was a span of 13 bases. The CDR3 runs 16 residues. Germline lookup yields CDR1 SGHNT and CDR2 YYREEE (reference sequence). The CDR3 DNA reads as TGTGCCAGCAGCTTGGGAGGGGTCCGAGCCACAGATACGCAGTATTTT. Translation gives CASSLGGVRATDTQYF.

In this sample, this clonotype turned up a few times. The genes are TRBV7-6 and TRBJ2-7, with 7 bases aligning to TRBD2. The V gene end was trimmed by 1 base and the J gene end by 5 bases; junction bases not matched to a gene: 2. The CDR3 contains 13 residues. Looked up from germline, CDR1 is SGHVS and CDR2 is FNYEAQ. The CDR3 protein is CASSLGDYDEQYF. In DNA form, the CDR3 reads TGTGCCAGCAGCTTAGGGGACTACGACGAGCAGTACTTC.

The CDR3 DNA is TGTGCCAGCAGTCACTACAGGGCCCAGGCTTTCTTT. Translating gives CASSHYRAQAFF. The gene calls are TRBV6-2 or TRBV6-3 and TRBJ1-1; TRBD1 might be the D (6 bases). V was trimmed by 5 bases and J by 11 bases, leaving 15 bases between them. Germline V gene lookup returns CDR1 MNHEY and CDR2 SVGEGT. CDR3 length equals 12 residues.

The V call is TRBV29-1, the J call TRBJ1-6; a possible D gene is TRBD1 (5 bases). The length of the CDR3 is 14 residues. The germline V and J ends were trimmed by 7 bases and 5 bases, with 15 bases remaining between them. Germline-derived CDR1 and CDR2 are SQVTM and ANQGSEA. Written as DNA, the CDR3 is TGCAGCGCGCAACAGGCAGGGAATAATTCACCCCTCCACTTT. It yields the protein CSAQQAGNNSPLHF.

This clonotype appeared a few times. This chain joins TRBV29-1 and TRBJ1-5; D is unresolved. Trimming stripped 4 bases from V and 9 bases from J, with 10 bases between. Looked up from germline, CDR1 is SQVTM and CDR2 is ANQGSEA. The CDR3 runs to 11 residues. The CDR3 protein is CSVAPLLPQHF. The CDR3 nucleotides are TGCAGCGTTGCCCCTCTTCTGCCCCAGCATTTT.

Many counts were recorded for this clonotype. The J gene is TRBJ1-2, the V gene TRBV15, with a weak D call TRBD1 (5 bases). Germline values: CDR1 LNHNV, CDR2 YYDKDF (reference sequence). The CDR3 contains 12 residues. V dropped 5 bases and J dropped 8 bases, with 12 bases sitting between them. CDR3 in amino acids: CATSPTGGGYTF. The CDR3 DNA sequence: TGTGCCACCAGCCCTACAGGCGGAGGCTACACCTTC.

The V and J genes are TRBV12-5 and TRBJ2-7, with 7 nucleotides matching TRBD2. V dropped 9 bases and J dropped 0; count of bases not matched to a gene: 11. CDR3 size: 15 residues. Germline CDR1 is LGHNT and CDR2 is FRNRAP. The CDR3 nucleotides are TGTGCTAGCGCCGGGAGCGGGATAACCTCCTACGAGCAGTACTTC. Translated, it gives CASAGSGITSYEQYF.

This clonotype has more than one count but fewer than ten. This chain connects TRBV12-3 or TRBV12-4 to TRBJ2-2; 9 bases are a match to TRBD1. The CDR3 totals 16 residues. V was clipped by 5 bases and J by 4 bases; unmatched bases: 8. CDR3 loop: CASSREGQGPTGELFF. The CDR3 DNA reads TGTGCCAGCAGTAGGGAGGGACAGGGTCCCACCGGGGAGCTGTTTTTT.

This clonotype came up many times. The chain combines TRBV6-5 with TRBJ2-1; tentatively, D is TRBD1 or TRBD2 (5 bases each). CDR3 size: 12 residues. The V gene's germline CDR1 is MNHEY and CDR2 SVGAGI. Trimming shortened V by 7 bases and J by 8 bases, and 12 bases separated the two germline ends. The CDR3 DNA follows: TGTGCCAGCACCCACCTGGGGGATGAGCAGTTCTTC. It yields the protein CASTHLGDEQFF.

This clonotype showed up many times. The chain joins TRBV10-3 to TRBJ2-6; weak D call: TRBD1 (5 bases). V was trimmed by 6 bases and J by 1 base, leaving 13 bases between them. Germline V lookup: CDR1 ENHRY, CDR2 SYGVKD. This CDR3 is 16 amino acids long. The CDR3 protein is CAIRGDSTSGANVLTF. In DNA form, the CDR3 reads TGTGCCATCAGGGGTGACAGCACATCTGGGGCCAACGTCCTGACTTTC.

This clonotype has a count of ten or more. The chain employs TRBV20-1 and TRBJ2-7; TRBD1 aligns across 8 bases. Trimming cost V 2 bases and J 3 bases; bases outside gene matches: 3. Germline loops: CDR1 DFQATT, CDR2 SNEGSKA (reference sequence). CDR3 length equals 13 residues. The CDR3 spells CSARPGTGYEQYF. In DNA form, the CDR3 reads TGCAGTGCTAGACCCGGGACAGGCTACGAGCAGTACTTC.

This sequence joins TRBV11-3 and TRBJ2-1, with 11 bases that match TRBD2. J was trimmed by 3 bases and V by 5 bases; bases with no gene match: 6. The CDR3 is 16 amino acids. The V gene's germline CDR1 is SGHNT and CDR2 YENEEA. This CDR3 reads CASSDGTSGYYNEQFF. The DNA of the CDR3 is TGTGCCAGCAGCGACGGGACTAGCGGATACTACAATGAGCAGTTCTTC.

In this sample, this clonotype turned up many times. A read error may account for a junction end that differs from germline. This chain uses TRBV10-2 with TRBJ1-3; TRBD1 is a possible D gene (6 bases). CDR1 and CDR2 from the germline V gene are WSHSY and SAAADI. The CDR3 runs 15 residues. CDR3 coding DNA: TGCGCCAGCAGGGTACAGGGAAGCTCTGAAAACACCATATATTTT. Protein sequence: CASRVQGSSENTIYF.

At least ten counts were recorded for this clonotype. The chain is built from TRBV2 and TRBJ1-3; TRBD1 aligns across 8 bases. The CDR3 spans 17 residues. Germline lookup yields CDR1 SNHLY and CDR2 FYNNEI. J gave up 4 bases and V 10 bases, and 18 bases lay outside the gene matches. The DNA for the CDR3 is TGTGCCACCGACCCCCCCCGGACAGGGTCGTCGGGAAACACCATATATTTT. Encoded protein: CATDPPRTGSSGNTIYF.

This clonotype has at least ten counts. The chain joins TRBV9 to TRBJ1-1, with 7 bases matching TRBD1. Looked up from germline, CDR1 is SGDLS and CDR2 is YYNGEE. The CDR3 loop spans 14 amino acids. With V trimmed by 6 bases and J by 2 bases, 7 bases remained unmatched. CDR3 DNA: TGTGCCAGCAACGCCGGGGACAGAAACACTGAAGCTTTCTTT. Encoded protein: CASNAGDRNTEAFF.

V usage is TRBV5-6 and J usage is TRBJ2-7, with D uncertain. Per the germline V gene, CDR1 is SGHDT and CDR2 is YYEEEE. Trimming stripped 4 bases from V and 8 bases from J, with 19 bases between. This CDR3 has 14 residues. CDR3 residues: CASSPGTRLNKQYF. CDR3 in DNA: TGTGCCAGCAGCCCTGGAACCCGGCTTAACAAGCAGTACTTC. The full variable domain, completed using reference TRBV5-6 and TRBJ2-7, is DAGVTQSPTHLIKTRGQQVTLRCSPKSGHDTVSWYQQALGQGPQFIFQYYEEEERQRGNFPDRFSGHQFPNYSSELNVNALLLGDSALYLCASSPGTRLNKQYFGPGTRLTVT.

Comment on this clonotype: Because it lacks the conserved phenylalanine or tryptophan at the end, this CDR3 is likely a read error. The chain couples TRBV7-9 to TRBJ1-1; D remains unclear. V was shortened by 2 bases and J by 4 bases, with 5 bases between the two germline ends. Germline CDR1 reads SEHNR; CDR2 reads FQNEAQ (reference sequence). The CDR3 has 12 residues. The CDR3: CASSLILTEAFL. The CDR3 nucleotides are TGTGCCAGCAGCTTAATCCTCACTGAAGCTTTCCTT.

Many counts were recorded for this clonotype. The chain uses TRBV7-2 and TRBJ2-3, with 8 positions matching TRBD2. The CDR3 is 16 residues long. V gave up 2 bases and J gave up 5 bases; unmatched junction bases: 9. The germline V gene encodes CDR1 SGHTA and CDR2 FQGNSA. CDR3 DNA sequence: TGTGCCAGCAGCTTATCTGGCGGGGGGTTTCAAGATACGCAGTATTTT. Translation gives CASSLSGGGFQDTQYF. Complete variable domain (other parts from reference TRBV7-2 and TRBJ2-3): GAGVSQSPSNKVTEKGKDVELRCDPISGHTALYWYRQSLGQGLEFLIYFQGNSAPDKSGLPSDRFSAERTGGSVSTLTIQRTQQEDSAVYLCASSLSGGGFQDTQYFGPGTRLTVL.

The table lists this clonotype with a few counts. The chain joins TRBV4-1 to TRBJ2-7, with 14 bases identical to TRBD2. Germline V gives CDR1 MGHRA, CDR2 YSYEKL. This CDR3 spans 22 amino acids. Losses at the gene ends were 2 bases for V and 0 bases for J; bases not matched to a gene: 18. The CDR3 sequence: CASSQFPVPGLAGAQSSYEQYF. The CDR3 region has the DNA TGCGCCAGCAGCCAATTTCCTGTCCCGGGACTAGCGGGGGCGCAGAGCTCCTACGAGCAGTACTTC.

On this clonotype: The junction departs from the called germline gene at one end, perhaps through a read error. The rearrangement uses TRBV20-1 and TRBJ1-2; 8 bases align to TRBD1. Germline lookup yields CDR1 DFQATT and CDR2 SNEGSKA (reference sequence). CDR3 length equals 12 residues. For the CDR3, the DNA is TGCAGTGCTCGACAGGGGAACTATGACTACACCTTC. Amino acids: CSARQGNYDYTF.

This clonotype was recorded a few times. The V and J genes are TRBV6-5 and TRBJ2-5; 8 nucleotides line up with TRBD2. Germline loops: CDR1 MNHEY, CDR2 SVGAGI. Trimming removed 4 bases from V and 7 bases from J; junction bases left unmatched: 8. The CDR3 consists of 14 residues. The CDR3 loop reads CASSWREVVGTQYF. The CDR3 region has the DNA TGTGCCAGCAGTTGGCGGGAGGTCGTAGGGACCCAGTACTTC.